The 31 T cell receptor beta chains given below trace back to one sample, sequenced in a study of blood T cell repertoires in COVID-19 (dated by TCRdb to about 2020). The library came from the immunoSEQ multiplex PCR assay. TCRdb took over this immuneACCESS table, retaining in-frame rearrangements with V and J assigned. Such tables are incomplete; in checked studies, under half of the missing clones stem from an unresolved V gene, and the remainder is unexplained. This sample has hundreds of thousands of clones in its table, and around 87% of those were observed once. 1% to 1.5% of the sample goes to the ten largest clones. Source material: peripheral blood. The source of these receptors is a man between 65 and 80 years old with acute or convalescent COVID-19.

For the CDR3, the DNA is TGTGCCAGCAGCAGGACAGCCGAAGAGACCCAGTACTTC. As protein: CASSRTAEETQYF. The rearrangement links TRBV6-4 to TRBJ2-5; D perhaps matches TRBD1 (6 bases). The germline V and J ends were trimmed by 6 bases and 3 bases, with 11 bases remaining between them. The CDR3 has 13 amino acids. Germline V gene data show CDR1 as MRHNA and CDR2 as SNTAGT.

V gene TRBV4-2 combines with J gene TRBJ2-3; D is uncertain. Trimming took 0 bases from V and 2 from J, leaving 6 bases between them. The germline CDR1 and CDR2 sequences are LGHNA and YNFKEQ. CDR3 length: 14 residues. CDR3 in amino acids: CASSQDRVTDTQYF. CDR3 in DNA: TGTGCCAGCAGCCAAGATCGGGTCACAGATACGCAGTATTTT.

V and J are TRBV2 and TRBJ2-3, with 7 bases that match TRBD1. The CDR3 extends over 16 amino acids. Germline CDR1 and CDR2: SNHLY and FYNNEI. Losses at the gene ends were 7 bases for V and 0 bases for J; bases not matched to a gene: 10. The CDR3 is CASKYGQAPSTDTQYF. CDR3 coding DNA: TGTGCCAGCAAGTACGGACAGGCCCCAAGCACAGATACGCAGTATTTT.

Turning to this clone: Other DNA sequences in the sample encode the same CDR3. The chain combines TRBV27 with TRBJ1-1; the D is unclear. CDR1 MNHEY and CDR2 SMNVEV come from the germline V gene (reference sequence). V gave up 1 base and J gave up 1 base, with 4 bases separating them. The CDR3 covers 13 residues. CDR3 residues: CASSLFRNTEAFF. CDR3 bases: TGTGCCAGCAGTTTATTCCGGAACACTGAAGCTTTCTTT.

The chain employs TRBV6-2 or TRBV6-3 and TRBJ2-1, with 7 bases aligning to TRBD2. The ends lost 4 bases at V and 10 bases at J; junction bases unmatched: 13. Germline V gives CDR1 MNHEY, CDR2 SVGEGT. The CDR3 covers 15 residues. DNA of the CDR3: TGTGCCAGCAGTTGGGGGGGTGGCGGCCTAGGGGAGCAGTTCTTC. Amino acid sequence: CASSWGGGGLGEQFF.

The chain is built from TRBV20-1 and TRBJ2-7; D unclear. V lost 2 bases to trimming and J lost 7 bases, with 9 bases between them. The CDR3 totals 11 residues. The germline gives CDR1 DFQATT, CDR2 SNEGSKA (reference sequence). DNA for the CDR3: TGCAGTGCTAGATTAGCCCGGGAGCAGTACTTC. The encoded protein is CSARLAREQYF.

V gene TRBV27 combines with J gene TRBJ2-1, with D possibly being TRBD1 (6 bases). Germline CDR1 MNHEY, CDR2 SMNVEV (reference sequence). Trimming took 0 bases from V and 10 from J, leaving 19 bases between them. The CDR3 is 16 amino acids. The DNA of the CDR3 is TGTGCCAGCAGTTTATCGCCCCAGGGGTCCCGTCACGAGCAGTTCTTC. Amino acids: CASSLSPQGSRHEQFF.

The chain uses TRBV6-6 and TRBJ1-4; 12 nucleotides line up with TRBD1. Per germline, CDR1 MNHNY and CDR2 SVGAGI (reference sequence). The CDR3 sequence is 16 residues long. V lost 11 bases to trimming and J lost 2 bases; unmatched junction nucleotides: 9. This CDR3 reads CAYEGQGAKTNEKLFF. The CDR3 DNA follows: TGTGCCTATGAGGGACAGGGGGCAAAGACTAATGAAAAACTGTTTTTT.

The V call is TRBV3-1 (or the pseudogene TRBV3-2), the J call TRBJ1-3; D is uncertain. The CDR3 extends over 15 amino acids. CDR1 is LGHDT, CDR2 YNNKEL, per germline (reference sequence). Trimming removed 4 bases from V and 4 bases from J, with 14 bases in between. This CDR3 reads CASSPGTSGGNTIYF. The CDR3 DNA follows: TGTGCCAGCAGCCCCGGTACCTCGGGGGGAAACACCATATATTTT.

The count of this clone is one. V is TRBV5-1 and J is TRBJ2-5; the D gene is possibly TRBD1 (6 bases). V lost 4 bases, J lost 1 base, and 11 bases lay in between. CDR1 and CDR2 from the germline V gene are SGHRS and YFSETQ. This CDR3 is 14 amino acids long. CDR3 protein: CASSEQGSQETQYF. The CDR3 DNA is TGCGCCAGCAGCGAACAGGGTTCCCAAGAGACCCAGTACTTC.

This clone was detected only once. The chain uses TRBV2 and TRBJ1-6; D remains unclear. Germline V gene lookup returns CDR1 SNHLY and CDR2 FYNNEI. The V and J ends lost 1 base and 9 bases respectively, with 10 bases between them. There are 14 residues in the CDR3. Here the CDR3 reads CASSEGPGSSPLHF. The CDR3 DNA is TGTGCCAGCAGTGAAGGGCCAGGAAGTTCACCCCTCCACTTT. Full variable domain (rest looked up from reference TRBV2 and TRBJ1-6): EPEVTQTPSHQVTQMGQEVILRCVPISNHLYFYWYRQILGQKVEFLVSFYNNEISEKSEIFDDQFSVERPDGSNFTLKIRSTKLEDSAMYFCASSEGPGSSPLHFGNGTRLTVT.

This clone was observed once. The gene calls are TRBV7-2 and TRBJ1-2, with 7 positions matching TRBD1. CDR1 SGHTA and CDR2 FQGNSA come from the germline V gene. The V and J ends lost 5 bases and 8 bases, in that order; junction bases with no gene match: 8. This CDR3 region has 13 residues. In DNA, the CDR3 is TGTGCCAGCAGCCCACAACAGGGGCTCGGCTACACCTTC. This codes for CASSPQQGLGYTF.

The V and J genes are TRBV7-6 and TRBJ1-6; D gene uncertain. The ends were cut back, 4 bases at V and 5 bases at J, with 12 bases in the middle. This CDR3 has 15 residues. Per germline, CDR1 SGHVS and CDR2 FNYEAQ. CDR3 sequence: CASSSAVRDNSPLHF. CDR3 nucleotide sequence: TGTGCCAGCAGCTCAGCGGTCCGGGATAATTCACCCCTCCACTTT.

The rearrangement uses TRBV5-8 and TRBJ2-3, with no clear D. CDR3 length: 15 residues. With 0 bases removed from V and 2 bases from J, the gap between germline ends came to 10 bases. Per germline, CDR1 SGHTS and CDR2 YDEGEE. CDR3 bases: TGTGCCAGCAGCTTGGCCGTTATTCTCACAGATACGCAGTATTTT. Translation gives CASSLAVILTDTQYF. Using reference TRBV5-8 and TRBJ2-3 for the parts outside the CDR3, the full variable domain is EAGVTQSPTHLIKTRGQQATLRCSPISGHTSVYWYQQALGLGLQFLLWYDEGEERNRGNFPPRFSGRQFPNYSSELNVNALELEDSALYLCASSLAVILTDTQYFGPGTRLTVL.

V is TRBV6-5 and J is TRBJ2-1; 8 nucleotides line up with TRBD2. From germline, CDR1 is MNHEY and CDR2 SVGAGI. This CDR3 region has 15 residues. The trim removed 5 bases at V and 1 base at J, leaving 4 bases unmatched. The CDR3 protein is CASSSGGGSYNEQFF. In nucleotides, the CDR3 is TGTGCCAGCAGTAGCGGGGGTGGGTCCTACAATGAGCAGTTCTTC.

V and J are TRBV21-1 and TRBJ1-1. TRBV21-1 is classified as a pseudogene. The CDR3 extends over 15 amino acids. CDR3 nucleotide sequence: TGTGCCAGCAGCCCGATGTTAAGGAGGAACACTGAAGCTTTCTTT. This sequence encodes CASSPMLRRNTEAFF.

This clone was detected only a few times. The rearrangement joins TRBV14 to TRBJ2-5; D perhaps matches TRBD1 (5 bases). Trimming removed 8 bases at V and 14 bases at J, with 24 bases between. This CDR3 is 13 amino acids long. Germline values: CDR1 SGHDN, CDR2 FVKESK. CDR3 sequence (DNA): TGTGCCAGCTCTCCGTTTCAGGGCGGCGTTCGCTACTTC. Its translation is CASSPFQGGVRYF.

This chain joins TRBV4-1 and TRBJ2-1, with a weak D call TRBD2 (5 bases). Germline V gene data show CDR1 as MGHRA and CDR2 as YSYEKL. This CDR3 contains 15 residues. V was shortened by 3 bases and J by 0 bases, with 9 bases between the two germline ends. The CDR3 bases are TGCGCCAGCAGCCAGAGGGCAGGCTCCTACAATGAGCAGTTCTTC. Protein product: CASSQRAGSYNEQFF.

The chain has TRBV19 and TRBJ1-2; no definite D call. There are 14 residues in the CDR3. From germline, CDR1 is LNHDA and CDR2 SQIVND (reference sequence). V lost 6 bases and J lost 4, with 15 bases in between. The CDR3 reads CASSSGEVTYGYTF. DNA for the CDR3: TGTGCCAGTAGCTCCGGGGAGGTGACCTATGGCTACACCTTC.

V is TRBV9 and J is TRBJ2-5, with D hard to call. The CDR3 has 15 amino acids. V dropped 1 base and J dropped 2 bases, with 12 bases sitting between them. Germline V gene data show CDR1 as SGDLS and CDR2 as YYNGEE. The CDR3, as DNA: TGTGCCAGCAGCGTAAGTCTCCAGGCTCAAGAGACCCAGTACTTC. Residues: CASSVSLQAQETQYF.

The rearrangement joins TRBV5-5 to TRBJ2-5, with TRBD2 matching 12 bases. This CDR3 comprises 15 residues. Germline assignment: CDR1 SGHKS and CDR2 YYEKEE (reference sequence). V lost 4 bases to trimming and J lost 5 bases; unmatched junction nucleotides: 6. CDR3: CASSTSGGRLETQYF. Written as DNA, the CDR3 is TGTGCCAGCAGCACTAGCGGGGGGCGCCTCGAGACCCAGTACTTC.

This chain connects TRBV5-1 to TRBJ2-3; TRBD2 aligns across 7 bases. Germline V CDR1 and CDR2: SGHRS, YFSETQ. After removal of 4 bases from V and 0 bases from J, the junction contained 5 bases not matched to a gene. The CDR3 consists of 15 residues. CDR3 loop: CASSASGASTDTQYF. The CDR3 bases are TGCGCCAGCAGCGCAAGCGGGGCTAGCACAGATACGCAGTATTTT.

DNA for the CDR3: TGTGCCAGCAGTCCGGGGGACAGGGCCGAGTTTACCCAGTACTTC. Amino acid sequence: CASSPGDRAEFTQYF. The chain carries TRBV6-6 and TRBJ2-5; 9 bases are shared with TRBD1. With V trimmed by 5 bases and J by 8 bases, 12 bases remained unmatched. This CDR3 has 15 residues. The germline CDR1 and CDR2 sequences are MNHNY and SVGAGI (reference sequence).

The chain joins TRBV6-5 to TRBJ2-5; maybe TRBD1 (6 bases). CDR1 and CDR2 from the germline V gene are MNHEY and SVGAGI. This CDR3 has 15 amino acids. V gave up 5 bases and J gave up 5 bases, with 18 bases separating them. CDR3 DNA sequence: TGTGCCAGCAGTCCTGTCGCCTACAGGGTGGAGACCCAGTACTTC. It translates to CASSPVAYRVETQYF.

The CDR3 here is CASSVTPSGNNYEQYF. CDR3 coding DNA: TGTGCCAGCAGCGTCACACCTAGCGGGAATAACTACGAGCAGTACTTC. This sequence joins TRBV11-2 and TRBJ2-7; TRBD2 agrees at 9 bases. Germline V gene lookup returns CDR1 SGHAT and CDR2 FQNNGV. The CDR3 contains 16 residues. The ends lost 5 bases at V and 3 bases at J; junction bases unmatched: 11.

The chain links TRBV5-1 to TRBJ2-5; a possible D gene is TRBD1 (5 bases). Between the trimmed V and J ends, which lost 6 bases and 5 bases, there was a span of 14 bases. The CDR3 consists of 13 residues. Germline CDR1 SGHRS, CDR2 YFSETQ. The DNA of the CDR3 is TGCGCCAGCACAAATCAGGGTGCGGAGACCCAGTACTTC. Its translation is CASTNQGAETQYF. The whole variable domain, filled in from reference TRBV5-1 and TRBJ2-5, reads KAGVTQTPRYLIKTRGQQVTLSCSPISGHRSVSWYQQTPGQGLQFLFEYFSETQRNKGNFPGRFSGRQFSNSRSEMNVSTLELGDSALYLCASTNQGAETQYFGPGTRLLVL.

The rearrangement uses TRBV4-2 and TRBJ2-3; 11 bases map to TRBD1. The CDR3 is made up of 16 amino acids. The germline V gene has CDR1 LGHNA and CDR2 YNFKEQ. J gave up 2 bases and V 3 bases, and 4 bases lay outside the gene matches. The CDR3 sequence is CASSQGDRGDTDTQYF. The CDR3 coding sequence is TGTGCCAGCAGCCAGGGGGACAGGGGGGACACAGATACGCAGTATTTT.

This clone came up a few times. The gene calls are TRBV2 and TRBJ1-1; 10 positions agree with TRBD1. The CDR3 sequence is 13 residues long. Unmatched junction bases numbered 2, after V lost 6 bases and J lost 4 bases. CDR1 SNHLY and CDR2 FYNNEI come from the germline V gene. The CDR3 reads CASSRDRGTEAFF. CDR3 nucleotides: TGTGCCAGCAGCAGGGACAGGGGCACTGAAGCTTTCTTT.

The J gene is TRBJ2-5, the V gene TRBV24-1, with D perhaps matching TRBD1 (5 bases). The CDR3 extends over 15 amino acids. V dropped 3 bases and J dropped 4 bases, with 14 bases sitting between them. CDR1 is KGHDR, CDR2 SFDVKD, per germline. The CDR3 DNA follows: TGTGCCACCAGTGATCCTCGCAGGGCGTTAGAGACCCAGTACTTC. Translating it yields CATSDPRRALETQYF.

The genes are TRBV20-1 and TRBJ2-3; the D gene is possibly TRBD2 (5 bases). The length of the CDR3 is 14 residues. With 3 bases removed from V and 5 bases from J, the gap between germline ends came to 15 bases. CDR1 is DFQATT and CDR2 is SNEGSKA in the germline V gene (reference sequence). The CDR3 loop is CSASPSRIIDTQYF. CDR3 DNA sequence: TGCAGTGCTAGTCCTAGCCGGATCATAGATACGCAGTATTTT.

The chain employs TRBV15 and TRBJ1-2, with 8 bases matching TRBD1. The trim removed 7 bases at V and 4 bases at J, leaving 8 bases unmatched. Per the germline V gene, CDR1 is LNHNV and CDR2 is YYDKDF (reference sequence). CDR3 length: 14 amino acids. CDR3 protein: CATTVDRVGYGYTF. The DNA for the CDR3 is TGTGCCACCACCGTGGACAGGGTAGGCTATGGCTACACCTTC.